Shown below are 15 T cell receptor beta chains from a single sample sequenced in a study of blood T cell repertoires in COVID-19. Assay: immunoSEQ multiplex PCR; the TCRdb copy retains only in-frame clones and omits some. Here the sample spans about 280,000 clones, 86% being singletons. The specimen was peripheral blood. The receptors were gathered from a woman between 25 and 40 years old with active or convalescent COVID-19.

Worth noting for this clone: Other DNA sequences within the sample encode an identical CDR3. J is TRBJ2-5 and V is TRBV5-1; 7 bases are a match to TRBD1. The trim removed 3 bases at V and 2 bases at J, leaving 1 base unmatched. The CDR3 loop spans 13 amino acids. CDR1 is SGHRS, CDR2 YFSETQ, per germline. The CDR3 nucleotides are TGCGCCAGCAGCTGGGACAGTCAAGAGACCCAGTACTTC. Its protein product is CASSWDSQETQYF. Full variable domain (rest looked up from reference TRBV5-1 and TRBJ2-5): KAGVTQTPRYLIKTRGQQVTLSCSPISGHRSVSWYQQTPGQGLQFLFEYFSETQRNKGNFPGRFSGRQFSNSRSEMNVSTLELGDSALYLCASSWDSQETQYFGPGTRLLVL.

The CDR3 region has the DNA TGTGCCAGCAGCTCCGGCGGGATCTCTGGAAACACCATATATTTT. The encoded protein is CASSSGGISGNTIYF. The V and J genes are TRBV11-2 and TRBJ1-3, with D unresolved. The V end was cut by 4 bases, the J end by 0 bases, with 10 bases between. CDR1 and CDR2 (germline): SGHAT, FQNNGV. The CDR3 runs 15 residues.

As DNA, the CDR3 is TGTGCCAGCAGTCGGACAGGGGGCGCGTACGAGCAGTACTTC. This encodes CASSRTGGAYEQYF. The chain links TRBV6-2 or TRBV6-3 to TRBJ2-7; 11 bases match TRBD1. The CDR3 has 14 amino acids. Trimming removed 5 bases from V and 4 bases from J; junction bases left unmatched: 4. Per germline, CDR1 MNHEY and CDR2 SVGEGT.

This chain joins TRBV9 and TRBJ1-4; D is perhaps TRBD1 (6 bases). Germline lookup yields CDR1 SGDLS and CDR2 YYNGEE. Trimming pared 0 bases from V and 1 base from J, leaving 10 bases between. The CDR3 extends over 16 amino acids. The CDR3 protein is CASSVGGRGTNEKLFF. For the CDR3, the DNA is TGTGCCAGCAGCGTAGGCGGCAGGGGAACTAATGAAAAACTGTTTTTT.

A word on this clone: Other DNA sequences from this sample encode an identical CDR3 as well. The chain combines TRBV18 with TRBJ1-5; D is perhaps TRBD1 (5 bases). Germline V CDR1 and CDR2: KGHSH, LQKENI. The CDR3 runs to 14 residues. V lost 2 bases and J lost 4, with 9 bases in between. The CDR3 nucleotides are TGTGCCAGCTCACCAGGGGGGGATAATCAGCCCCAGCATTTT. Its protein product is CASSPGGDNQPQHF.

The sample holds one count of this clone. This chain connects TRBV2 to TRBJ1-6, with a tentative D call TRBD1 (5 bases). Trimming left V 9 bases short and J 8 bases short, with 17 bases between. Germline V lookup: CDR1 SNHLY, CDR2 FYNNEI. This CDR3 comprises 14 residues. The CDR3 sequence: CASWLTQGYSPLHF. In DNA, the CDR3 is TGTGCCAGTTGGTTAACGCAGGGCTATTCACCCCTCCACTTT.

Here the CDR3 DNA reads TGTGCCAGCAGATTCGGGTGGAATTCACCCCTCCACTTT. Protein sequence: CASRFGWNSPLHF. The J gene is TRBJ1-6, the V gene TRBV6-5; D not certain. The length of the CDR3 is 13 residues. The V end lost 6 bases, the J end lost 7 bases, and 10 bases lay between the germline ends. Germline CDR1 and CDR2: MNHEY and SVGAGI.

The J gene is TRBJ2-3, the V gene TRBV7-8; 9 bases fit TRBD2. CDR1 SGHVS and CDR2 FQNEAQ come from the germline V gene. The CDR3 has 15 amino acids. V shed 1 base and J 3 bases; nucleotides not matched to a gene: 2. In DNA, the CDR3 is TGTGCCAGCAGCTTAGGGAGCGGGAGGACAGATACGCAGTATTTT. It yields the protein CASSLGSGRTDTQYF.

The genes are TRBV7-2 and TRBJ2-3, with 9 bases lining up with TRBD2. Germline V CDR1 and CDR2: SGHTA, FQGNSA. The CDR3 is made up of 17 amino acids. Trimming removed 3 bases from V and 5 bases from J; junction bases left unmatched: 12. CDR3 region: CASSFSVAGGLKDTQYF. The CDR3 DNA sequence: TGTGCCAGCAGCTTTTCGGTCGCGGGGGGGCTTAAAGATACGCAGTATTTT.

This chain uses TRBV9 with TRBJ2-5; 10 nucleotides agree with TRBD2. From germline, CDR1 is SGDLS and CDR2 YYNGEE. V gave up 0 bases and J gave up 3 bases; unmatched junction bases: 2. This CDR3 comprises 15 residues. This chain's CDR3 is CASSVGLAGEETQYF. In DNA, the CDR3 is TGTGCCAGCAGCGTAGGTCTAGCGGGGGAAGAGACCCAGTACTTC.

The J gene is TRBJ1-1, the V gene TRBV7-9; perhaps TRBD1 as D (6 bases). This CDR3 is built from 13 residues. Per germline, CDR1 SEHNR and CDR2 FQNEAQ (reference sequence). Trimming cost V 10 bases and J 4 bases, with 16 bases left between them. CDR3 DNA sequence: TGTGCCACTACTGGGGGCTTAGTCACTGAAGCTTTCTTT. It yields the protein CATTGGLVTEAFF. Using reference TRBV7-9 and TRBJ1-1 for the parts outside the CDR3, the full variable domain is DTGVSQNPRHKITKRGQNVTFRCDPISEHNRLYWYRQTLGQGPEFLTYFQNEAQLEKSRLLSDRFSAERPKGSFSTLEIQRTEQGDSAMYLCATTGGLVTEAFFGQGTRLTVV.

This chain uses TRBV7-2 with TRBJ1-2, with D possibly being TRBD1 (5 bases). V dropped 4 bases and J dropped 0 bases, with 9 bases sitting between them. This CDR3 has 14 residues. Germline CDR1 is SGHTA and CDR2 is FQGNSA. CDR3 sequence reads: CASSSGHPNYGYTF. CDR3 DNA: TGTGCCAGCAGCTCCGGACACCCTAACTATGGCTACACCTTC.

The V call is TRBV9, the J call TRBJ2-3; possible D gene TRBD1, 7 bases. The germline gives CDR1 SGDLS, CDR2 YYNGEE. The V gene lost 3 bases and the J gene lost 4 bases, with 12 bases spanning the gap. The CDR3 has 14 amino acids. In DNA form, the CDR3 reads TGTGCCAGCAGCGCCGGAGGGGGCCCAGATACGCAGTATTTT. This gives the protein CASSAGGGPDTQYF.

The V call is TRBV7-8, the J call TRBJ2-7; weak D call: TRBD2 (6 bases). There are 17 residues in the CDR3. V was trimmed by 8 bases and J by 0 bases, leaving 23 bases between them. Per germline, CDR1 SGHVS and CDR2 FQNEAQ. CDR3 bases: TGTGCCAGCGGACTAACCGGGCGAGGCCTCAGCTCCTACGAGCAGTACTTC. It specifies CASGLTGRGLSSYEQYF.

About this clone: Other DNA sequences in this specimen translate into the identical CDR3. The chain recombines TRBV7-2 with TRBJ1-3, with a tentative D call TRBD1 (6 bases). Trimming shortened V by 1 base and J by 2 bases, and 6 bases separated the two germline ends. Germline assignment: CDR1 SGHTA and CDR2 FQGNSA. The CDR3 spans 14 residues. CDR3 residues: CASSLGGPGNTIYF. DNA for the CDR3: TGTGCCAGCAGCTTAGGGGGGCCTGGAAACACCATATATTTT.